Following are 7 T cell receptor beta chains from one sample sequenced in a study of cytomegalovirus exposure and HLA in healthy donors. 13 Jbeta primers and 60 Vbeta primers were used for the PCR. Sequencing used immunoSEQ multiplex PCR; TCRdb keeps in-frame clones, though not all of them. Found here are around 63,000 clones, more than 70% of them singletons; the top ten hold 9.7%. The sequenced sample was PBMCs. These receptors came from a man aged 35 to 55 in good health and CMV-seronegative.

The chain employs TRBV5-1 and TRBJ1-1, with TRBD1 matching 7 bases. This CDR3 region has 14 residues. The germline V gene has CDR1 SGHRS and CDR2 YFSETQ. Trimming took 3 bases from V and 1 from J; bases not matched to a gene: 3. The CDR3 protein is CASSSYRGNTEAFF. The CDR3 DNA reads TGCGCCAGCAGCTCCTACAGGGGGAACACTGAAGCTTTCTTT. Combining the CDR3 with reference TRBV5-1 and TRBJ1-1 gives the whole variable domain KAGVTQTPRYLIKTRGQQVTLSCSPISGHRSVSWYQQTPGQGLQFLFEYFSETQRNKGNFPGRFSGRQFSNSRSEMNVSTLELGDSALYLCASSSYRGNTEAFFGQGTRLTVV.

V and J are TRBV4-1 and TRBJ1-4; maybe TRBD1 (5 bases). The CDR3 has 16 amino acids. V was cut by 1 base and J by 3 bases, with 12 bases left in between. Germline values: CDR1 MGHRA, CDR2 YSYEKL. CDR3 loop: CASSQGLQGPNEKLFF. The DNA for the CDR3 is TGCGCCAGCAGCCAAGGCTTGCAGGGTCCTAATGAAAAACTGTTTTTT.

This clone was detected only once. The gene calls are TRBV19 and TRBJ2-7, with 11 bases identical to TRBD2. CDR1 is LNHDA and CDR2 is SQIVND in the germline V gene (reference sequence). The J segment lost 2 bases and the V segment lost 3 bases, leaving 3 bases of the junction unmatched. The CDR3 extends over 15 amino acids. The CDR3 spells CASSIGTSGAYEQYF. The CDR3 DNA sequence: TGTGCCAGTAGTATTGGGACTAGCGGAGCCTACGAGCAGTACTTC.

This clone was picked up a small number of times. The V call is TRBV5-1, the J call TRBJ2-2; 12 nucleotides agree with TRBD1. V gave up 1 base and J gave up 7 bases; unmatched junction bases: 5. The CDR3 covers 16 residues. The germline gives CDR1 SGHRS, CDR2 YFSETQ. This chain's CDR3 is CASSLRGQGANGELFF. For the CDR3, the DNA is TGCGCCAGCAGCTTGAGGGGACAGGGGGCCAACGGGGAGCTGTTTTTT.

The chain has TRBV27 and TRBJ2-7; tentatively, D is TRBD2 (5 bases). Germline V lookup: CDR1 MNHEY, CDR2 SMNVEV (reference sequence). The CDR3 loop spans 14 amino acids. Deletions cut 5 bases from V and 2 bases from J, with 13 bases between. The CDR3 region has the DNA TGTGCCAGCAGTGGTCTAGCCGGGCCCTACGAGCAGTACTTC. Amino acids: CASSGLAGPYEQYF.

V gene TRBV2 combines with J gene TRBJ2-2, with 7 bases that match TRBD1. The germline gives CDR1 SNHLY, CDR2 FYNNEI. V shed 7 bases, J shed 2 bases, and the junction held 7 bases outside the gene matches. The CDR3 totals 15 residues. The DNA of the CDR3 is TGTGCCAGCAAGAGGGACAGCGGAAACACCGGGGAGCTGTTTTTT. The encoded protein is CASKRDSGNTGELFF.

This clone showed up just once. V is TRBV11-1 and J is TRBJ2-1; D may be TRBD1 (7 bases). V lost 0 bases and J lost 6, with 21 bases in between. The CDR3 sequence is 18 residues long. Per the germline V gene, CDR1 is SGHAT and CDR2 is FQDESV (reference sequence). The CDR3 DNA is TGTGCCAGCAGCTTAGCTAAGGGGGCGGGAAGCGCTGTCAATGAGCAGTTCTTC. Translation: CASSLAKGAGSAVNEQFF. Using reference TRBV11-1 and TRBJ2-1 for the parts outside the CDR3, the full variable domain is EAEVAQSPRYKITEKSQAVAFWCDPISGHATLYWYRQILGQGPELLVQFQDESVVDDSQLPKDRFSAERLKGVDSTLKIQPAELGDSAMYLCASSLAKGAGSAVNEQFFGPGTRLTVL.